These T cell receptor beta chains were read from a single sample in a study of CD8+ T cells in alopecia areata. Measured with immunoSEQ multiplex PCR; TCRdb has only the in-frame clones, and not every one. The sample has about 140,000 clones, 45% to 60% seen once. Source: CD4+ T cells sorted from blood, taken at week 0. The origin of the receptors is a human donor with alopecia areata. The CDR3 runs from the conserved cysteine through the conserved F or W. D genes are given only for firm matches. Clone size is shown for a subset of rows, as once, few, many or a class of expanded clone.

-	TRBD2	TRBJ2-5	TRBV30	CAGTSGRAPETQYF	TGTGCCGGCACTAGCGGGAGGGCCCCGGAGACCCAGTACTTC
-	TRBD1	TRBJ1-2	TRBV13	CASSPRTGQGYTF	TGTGCCAGCAGCCCCCGGACAGGGCAAGGCTACACCTTC
-	TRBD1	TRBJ2-1	TRBV6-1	CASSANRGSEQFF	TGTGCCAGCAGTGCCAACAGGGGCAGTGAGCAGTTCTTC
-	-	TRBJ2-5	TRBV2	CASRADRETQYF	TGTGCCAGCAGGGCAGACCGGGAGACCCAGTACTTC
-	-	TRBJ2-3	TRBV15	CATSRRLLDGTDTQYF	TGTGCCACCAGCAGGAGACTTCTGGATGGCACAGATACGCAGTATTTT
few	-	TRBJ2-2	TRBV15	CATSRYGAETTTGELFF	TGTGCCACCAGCCGCTACGGCGCCGAGACAACTACCGGGGAGCTGTTTTTT
-	TRBD1	TRBJ2-7	TRBV11-2	CASGQERIYEQYF	TGTGCCAGTGGACAGGAACGCATCTACGAGCAGTACTTC
-	-	TRBJ2-5	TRBV29-1	CSVGDETQYF	TGCAGCGTTGGTGATGAGACCCAGTACTTC
few	TRBD2	TRBJ2-4	TRBV5-4	CASSLVSSGRVDIQYF	TGTGCCAGCAGCTTGGTATCTAGCGGGAGAGTGGACATTCAGTACTTC
few	-	TRBJ1-3	TRBV7-9	CASFPSSGNTIYF	TGTGCCTCTTTCCCCAGCTCTGGAAACACCATATATTTT
-	-	TRBJ1-5	TRBV4-3	CASSQDWAPGQPQHF	TGCGCCAGCAGCCAAGATTGGGCCCCGGGGCAGCCCCAGCATTTT
-	-	TRBJ2-7	TRBV30	CAWSRLLEFTGNSYEQYF	TGTGCCTGGAGTAGACTACTAGAATTTACAGGGAACTCCTACGAGCAGTACTTC
-	-	TRBJ1-1	TRBV27	CASSHDGQNTEAFF	TGTGCCAGCAGTCACGACGGACAGAACACTGAAGCTTTCTTT
-	-	TRBJ2-7	TRBV29-1	CSVELYGRSYEQYF	TGCAGCGTTGAACTCTATGGACGGTCCTACGAGCAGTACTTC
-	-	TRBJ2-3	TRBV5-1	CASSLEGSVDTQYF	TGCGCCAGCAGCTTGGAGGGCAGTGTAGATACGCAGTATTTT
few	-	TRBJ2-1	TRBV5-1	CASSPLPDQNEQFF	TGCGCCAGCAGCCCCCTCCCGGACCAAAATGAGCAGTTCTTC
-	-	TRBJ2-4	TRBV30	CAWTLGGLNIQYF	TGTGCCTGGACCCTGGGGGGTTTGAACATTCAGTACTTC
-	-	TRBJ2-5	TRBV5-1	CASSLNIQETQYF	TGCGCCAGCAGCTTGAATATCCAAGAGACCCAGTACTTC
few	-	TRBJ1-5	TRBV19	CASYKGGRSNQPQHF	TGTGCCAGCTACAAGGGTGGGCGTAGCAATCAGCCCCAGCATTTT
-	TRBD1	TRBJ2-3	TRBV30	CAWTGGIYTDTQYF	TGTGCCTGGACAGGGGGCATTTACACAGATACGCAGTATTTT
-	-	TRBJ2-5	TRBV7-9	CASSSYPQETQYF	TGTGCCAGCAGCTCATATCCGCAAGAGACCCAGTACTTC
-	-	TRBJ2-5	TRBV30	CAWSVREGRGSYF	TGTGCCTGGAGTGTACGTGAGGGCAGGGGTTCTTACTTC
-	-	TRBJ2-7	TRBV29-1	CSARTAYEQYF	TGCAGCGCCCGGACAGCCTACGAGCAGTACTTC
few	TRBD2	TRBJ2-1	TRBV28	CASSLDGRVDEQFF	TGTGCCAGCAGTTTGGACGGGAGGGTTGATGAGCAGTTCTTC
few	-	TRBJ2-3	TRBV6-1	CASSEGWTTDTQYF	TGTGCCAGCAGCGAGGGGTGGACCACAGATACGCAGTATTTT
-	-	TRBJ2-1	TRBV7-2	CASSLRATLGNEQFF	TGTGCCAGCAGCCTCAGGGCAACCCTCGGGAATGAGCAGTTCTTC
few	-	TRBJ1-5	TRBV29-1	CSVSSDTNQPQHF	TGCAGCGTCTCGTCGGACACCAATCAGCCCCAGCATTTT